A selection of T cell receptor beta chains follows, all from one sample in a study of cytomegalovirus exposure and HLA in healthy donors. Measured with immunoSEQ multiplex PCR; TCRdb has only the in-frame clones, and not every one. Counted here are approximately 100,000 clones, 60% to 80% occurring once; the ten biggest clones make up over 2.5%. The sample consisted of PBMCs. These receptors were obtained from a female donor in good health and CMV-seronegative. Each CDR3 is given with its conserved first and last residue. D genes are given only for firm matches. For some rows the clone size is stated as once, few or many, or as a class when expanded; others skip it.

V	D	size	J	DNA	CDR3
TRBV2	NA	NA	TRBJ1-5	TGTGCCAGTGGAAGCGATAGCAATCAGCCCCAGCATTTT	CASGSDSNQPQHF
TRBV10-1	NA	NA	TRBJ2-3	TGCGCCAGCAGTGCCGTGGGAGCGGGCACCACAGATACGCAGTATTTT	CASSAVGAGTTDTQYF
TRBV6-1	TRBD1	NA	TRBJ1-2	TGTGCCAGCAGTGAACTCGGGGCAGGGGGAAACTATGGCTACACCTTC	CASSELGAGGNYGYTF
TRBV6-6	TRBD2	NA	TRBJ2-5	TGTGCCAGCAGTAGGACTAGCGCTTCGGGGGAGACCCAGTACTTC	CASSRTSASGETQYF
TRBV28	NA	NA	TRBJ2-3	TGTGCCAGCAGCGCCTACAGGCCTAGCACAGATACGCAGTATTTT	CASSAYRPSTDTQYF
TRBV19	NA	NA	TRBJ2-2	TGTGCCAGTAGTACAGGGGGGCGCACCGGGGAGCTGTTTTTT	CASSTGGRTGELFF
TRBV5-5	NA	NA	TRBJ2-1	TGTGCCAGCAGCCCCTCGGTAGAGGTAAGGTCCTACAATGAGCAGTTCTTC	CASSPSVEVRSYNEQFF
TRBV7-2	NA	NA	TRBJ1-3	TGTGCCAGCAGCCTGGACTTGGCGAGGTCTGGAAACACCATATATTTT	CASSLDLARSGNTIYF
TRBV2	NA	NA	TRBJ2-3	TGTGCCAGCACGGGAACGGCTATTAGCACAGATACGCAGTATTTT	CASTGTAISTDTQYF
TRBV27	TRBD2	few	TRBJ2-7	TGTGCCAGCAGTAAATTCGGGAGGGCCATTACAACTCAGTACGAGCAGTACTTC	CASSKFGRAITTQYEQYF
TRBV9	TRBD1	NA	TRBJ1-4	TGTGCCAGCAGCGCACGACAGGGGGTTAATGAAAAACTGTTTTTT	CASSARQGVNEKLFF